One and the same sample provided the 11 T cell receptor beta chains below, sequenced in a study of blood T cells in healthy people across ages. PCR was performed a second time for about 6 to 12 cycles using a sample-barcoded 5' primer and a J-beta primer mix. TCRdb re-called the 5' RACE reads through MiXCR, storing one row per CDR3 protein. The sample yields about 940,000 distinct CDR3 sequences, around 46% seen once. The material sequenced was blood. The receptor source for this set is a man between 25 and 39 years old in good health.

This clonotype appeared a few times. V is TRBV29-1 and J is TRBJ1-2; no clear D. Between the trimmed V and J ends, which lost 4 bases and 7 bases, there was a span of 10 bases. This CDR3 contains 11 residues. CDR1 and CDR2 from the germline V gene are SQVTM and ANQGSEA. Here the CDR3 DNA reads TGCAGCGTTGCCGGGCTCGGTGGCTACACCTTC. Translation gives CSVAGLGGYTF.

This CDR3 reads CSAPRRGPNYGYTF. As DNA, the CDR3 is TGCAGTGCACCCCGCAGGGGGCCTAACTATGGCTACACCTTC. The rearrangement joins TRBV20-1 to TRBJ1-2; TRBD1 agrees at 8 bases. Germline values: CDR1 DFQATT, CDR2 SNEGSKA (reference sequence). With 6 bases clipped from V and 0 bases from J, the junction kept 6 bases outside the gene matches. The CDR3 totals 14 residues.

This rearrangement joins TRBV7-2 to TRBJ2-1, with 7 bases lining up with TRBD1. The CDR3 length is 15 residues. The V gene's germline CDR1 is SGHTA and CDR2 FQGNSA. V shed 5 bases, J shed 5 bases, and the junction held 9 bases outside the gene matches. The CDR3 reads CASSPRDSSNNEQFF. The CDR3 DNA reads TGTGCCAGCAGCCCCCGGGACAGTTCCAACAATGAGCAGTTCTTC.

The chain links TRBV3-1 to TRBJ1-2; no clear D. The germline V gene has CDR1 LGHDT and CDR2 YNNKEL (reference sequence). With 3 bases removed from V and 1 base from J, the gap between germline ends came to 15 bases. The CDR3 has 16 amino acids. CDR3 in amino acids: CASSQVGGRLNYGYTF. CDR3 bases: TGTGCCAGCAGCCAGGTGGGTGGCCGGCTTAACTATGGCTACACCTTC.

The chain links TRBV7-9 to TRBJ1-4; a weak D match, TRBD1 (5 bases). Germline CDR1 SEHNR, CDR2 FQNEAQ (reference sequence). Trimming shortened V by 5 bases and J by 7 bases, and 17 bases separated the two germline ends. CDR3 length: 15 amino acids. The CDR3 region has the DNA TGTGCCAGCAGCCTTGGGGCTTCAGAAAGTGAAAAACTGTTTTTT. It translates to CASSLGASESEKLFF. Together with reference TRBV7-9 and TRBJ1-4, the CDR3 gives the full variable domain: DTGVSQNPRHKITKRGQNVTFRCDPISEHNRLYWYRQTLGQGPEFLTYFQNEAQLEKSRLLSDRFSAERPKGSFSTLEIQRTEQGDSAMYLCASSLGASESEKLFFGSGTQLSVL.

The genes are TRBV7-9 and TRBJ2-5; D perhaps matches TRBD2 (5 bases). The CDR3 is 14 amino acids. Trimming took 6 bases from V and 3 from J, leaving 14 bases between them. CDR1 and CDR2 from the germline V gene are SEHNR and FQNEAQ (reference sequence). CDR3 amino acids: CASRIPGEEETQYF. The CDR3 DNA sequence: TGTGCCAGCAGAATTCCCGGGGAAGAAGAGACCCAGTACTTC.

Concerning this clonotype itself: The junction departs from the called germline gene at one end, perhaps through a read error. The chain links TRBV12-3 or TRBV12-4 to TRBJ2-2; 9 bases align to TRBD1. There are 15 residues in the CDR3. The CDR3 loop is CAGSEQGARTGELFF. CDR3 nucleotides: TGTGCCGGCAGCGAACAGGGGGCGCGCACCGGGGAGCTGTTTTTT.

This clonotype has just a few counts. The CDR3 is CASSPLEWSGANVLTF. CDR3 in DNA: TGTGCCAGCAGCCCACTGGAATGGTCTGGGGCCAACGTCCTGACTTTC. V gene TRBV9 combines with J gene TRBJ2-6; D not resolved. Germline V gives CDR1 SGDLS, CDR2 YYNGEE. Trimming stripped 4 bases from V and 1 base from J, with 12 bases between. The CDR3 length is 16 residues.

A single count supports this clonotype. The chain employs TRBV9 and TRBJ2-3, with D possibly TRBD1 on 6 matching bases. CDR3 length: 15 residues. Per germline, CDR1 SGDLS and CDR2 YYNGEE. The V gene lost 2 bases and the J gene lost 2 bases, with 12 bases spanning the gap. The CDR3 sequence is CASSVSDSYTDTQYF. The DNA for the CDR3 is TGTGCCAGCAGCGTCTCGGACAGTTACACAGATACGCAGTATTTT.

There are a few counts of this clonotype. The chain carries TRBV27 and TRBJ2-3; 8 positions agree with TRBD2. V gave up 2 bases and J gave up 0 bases; unmatched junction bases: 7. This CDR3 contains 17 residues. Germline V gene sequence: CDR1 MNHEY, CDR2 SMNVEV (reference sequence). CDR3 protein: CASSLTEAGASTDTQYF. DNA for the CDR3: TGTGCCAGCAGTTTAACGGAAGCGGGGGCTAGCACAGATACGCAGTATTTT.

The rearrangement uses TRBV4-3 and TRBJ2-5; tentatively, D is TRBD2 (5 bases). The V end was cut by 1 base, the J end by 4 bases, with 13 bases between. CDR1 and CDR2 (germline): LGHNA, YSLEER. CDR3 length: 15 residues. The CDR3 reads CASSQGHPGRETQYF. The CDR3, as DNA: TGCGCCAGCAGCCAAGGTCATCCGGGGAGAGAGACCCAGTACTTC.